This entry lists 8 T cell receptor beta chains sequenced from one sample in a study of shared clonotypes between healthy human individuals. Generated by immunoSEQ multiplex PCR, the TCRdb table keeps only in-frame clones and is missing some. This table has roughly 1,500,000 clones, about 98.5% appearing once. The sample consisted of naive CD4+ T cells sorted from blood. Subset denoted: CD45RA+ positively selected. The receptors were sampled from a man under 40 in good health.

V gene TRBV6-5 combines with J gene TRBJ1-2; TRBD1 matches at 8 bases. Germline CDR1 MNHEY, CDR2 SVGAGI. This CDR3 comprises 11 residues. V shed 9 bases and J 8 bases; nucleotides not matched to a gene: 5. CDR3 DNA sequence: TGTGCCAGTAGACAGGGGAGCGGCTACACCTTC. This translates into CASRQGSGYTF.

This chain links TRBV14 with TRBJ2-4; 8 bases align to TRBD1. The CDR3 spans 17 residues. The junction had 10 bases not matched to a gene; V was cut back by 4 bases and J by 2 bases. Germline values: CDR1 SGHDN, CDR2 FVKESK. CDR3 region: CASSPIQGGLTKNIQYF. In DNA form, the CDR3 reads TGTGCCAGCAGCCCAATACAGGGGGGCTTAACCAAAAACATTCAGTACTTC. The full variable domain, in which reference TRBV14 and TRBJ2-4 provide the parts outside the CDR3, is EAGVTQFPSHSVIEKGQTVTLRCDPISGHDNLYWYRRVMGKEIKFLLHFVKESKQDESGMPNNRFLAERTGGTYSTLKVQPAELEDSGVYFCASSPIQGGLTKNIQYFGAGTRLSVL.

This chain links TRBV15 with TRBJ1-5; a possible D gene is TRBD1 (5 bases). Germline V gene data show CDR1 as LNHNV and CDR2 as YYDKDF (reference sequence). The CDR3 extends over 14 amino acids. V was cut by 6 bases and J by 7 bases, with 16 bases left in between. DNA for the CDR3: TGTGCCACCAGTTCCCGGGACTTAGGACAGCCCCAGCATTTT. Amino acids: CATSSRDLGQPQHF.

This clone has a single count. The V call is TRBV7-9, the J call TRBJ1-4, with TRBD1 identical over 7 bases. Trimming at V came to 2 bases and at J to 6 bases, leaving 12 bases not matched to a gene. The CDR3 runs to 17 residues. CDR1 is SEHNR and CDR2 is FQNEAQ in the germline V gene (reference sequence). The CDR3 nucleotides are TGTGCCAGCAGCTTATTAGTACGGGACAGAGGTGATGAAAAACTGTTTTTT. As protein: CASSLLVRDRGDEKLFF.

The V gene is TRBV12-5, the J gene TRBJ1-1; tentative D call: TRBD1 (6 bases). V lost 4 bases, J lost 7 bases, and 16 bases lay in between. CDR1 LGHNT and CDR2 FRNRAP come from the germline V gene. The CDR3 has 14 residues. CDR3 amino acids: CASGSIVTGNEAFF. The CDR3 bases are TGTGCTAGTGGTTCAATCGTCACAGGGAATGAAGCTTTCTTT. Full variable domain (outside the CDR3, taken from reference TRBV12-5 and TRBJ1-1): DARVTQTPRHKVTEMGQEVTMRCQPILGHNTVFWYRQTMMQGLELLAYFRNRAPLDDSGMPKDRFSAEMPDATLATLKIQPSEPRDSAVYFCASGSIVTGNEAFFGQGTRLTVV.

The rearrangement joins TRBV14 to TRBJ2-1; 10 nucleotides match TRBD1. The CDR3 extends over 16 amino acids. Trimming took 2 bases from V and 5 from J; bases not matched to a gene: 6. Germline lookup yields CDR1 SGHDN and CDR2 FVKESK. The CDR3 nucleotides are TGTGCCAGCAGCCAACCGGGACAGGGGAAACACAATGAGCAGTTCTTC. It encodes CASSQPGQGKHNEQFF.

The rearrangement uses TRBV10-1 and TRBJ2-2; possibly TRBD1 for D (6 bases). The V end was cut by 1 base, the J end by 4 bases, with 10 bases between. Germline V gene lookup returns CDR1 WNHNN and CDR2 SYGVQD (reference sequence). The CDR3 has 15 residues. The CDR3 DNA reads as TGCGCCAGCAGTGAGTTCAGGGGATCCACCGGGGAGCTGTTTTTT. Its protein is CASSEFRGSTGELFF.

This chain joins TRBV5-1 and TRBJ2-3, with D maybe TRBD2 (6 bases). The germline V gene has CDR1 SGHRS and CDR2 YFSETQ. The CDR3 contains 16 residues. Between the trimmed V and J ends, which lost 2 bases and 0 bases, there was a span of 13 bases. The CDR3 protein is CASSFHLTSSTDTQYF. In DNA form, the CDR3 reads TGCGCCAGCAGCTTTCACCTGACTAGTAGCACAGATACGCAGTATTTT.